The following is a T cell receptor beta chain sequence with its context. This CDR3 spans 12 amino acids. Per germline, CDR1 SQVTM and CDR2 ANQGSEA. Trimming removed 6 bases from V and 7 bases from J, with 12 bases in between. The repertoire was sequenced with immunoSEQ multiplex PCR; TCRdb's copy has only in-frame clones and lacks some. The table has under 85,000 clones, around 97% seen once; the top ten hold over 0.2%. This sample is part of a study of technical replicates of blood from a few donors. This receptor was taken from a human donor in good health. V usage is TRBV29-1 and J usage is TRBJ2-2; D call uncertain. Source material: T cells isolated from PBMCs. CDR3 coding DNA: TGCAGCGTGTCCGGGTCCTACGGGGAGCTGTTTTTT. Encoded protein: CSVSGSYGELFF.